This T cell receptor beta chain was captured by sequencing in a study of blood T cells in healthy people across ages. Overall study findings and caveats: No one knew whether donors had CMV, which possibly confounded expanded clonotype changes.

This clonotype was found many times. The antigen remains unidentified. Through a sample-barcoded 5' primer and a J-beta primer mix, a second PCR was run for roughly 6 to 11 cycles. TCRdb re-derived calls from the 5' RACE reads in MiXCR, one entry per CDR3 protein. This table has about 730,000 distinct CDR3 sequences, more than 40% appearing once. CDR3 size: 14 residues. Germline-derived CDR1 and CDR2 are SGHTA and FQGNSA. V was clipped by 3 bases and J by 4 bases, with 7 bases between them. The sample consisted of blood. The receptor was isolated from a woman aged 55-70 years in good health. The V gene is TRBV7-2, the J gene TRBJ2-6; D call uncertain. The CDR3 DNA reads as TGTGCCAGCAGCTTGCAGTTAGGGGCCAACGTCCTGACTTTC. Translating it yields CASSLQLGANVLTF.